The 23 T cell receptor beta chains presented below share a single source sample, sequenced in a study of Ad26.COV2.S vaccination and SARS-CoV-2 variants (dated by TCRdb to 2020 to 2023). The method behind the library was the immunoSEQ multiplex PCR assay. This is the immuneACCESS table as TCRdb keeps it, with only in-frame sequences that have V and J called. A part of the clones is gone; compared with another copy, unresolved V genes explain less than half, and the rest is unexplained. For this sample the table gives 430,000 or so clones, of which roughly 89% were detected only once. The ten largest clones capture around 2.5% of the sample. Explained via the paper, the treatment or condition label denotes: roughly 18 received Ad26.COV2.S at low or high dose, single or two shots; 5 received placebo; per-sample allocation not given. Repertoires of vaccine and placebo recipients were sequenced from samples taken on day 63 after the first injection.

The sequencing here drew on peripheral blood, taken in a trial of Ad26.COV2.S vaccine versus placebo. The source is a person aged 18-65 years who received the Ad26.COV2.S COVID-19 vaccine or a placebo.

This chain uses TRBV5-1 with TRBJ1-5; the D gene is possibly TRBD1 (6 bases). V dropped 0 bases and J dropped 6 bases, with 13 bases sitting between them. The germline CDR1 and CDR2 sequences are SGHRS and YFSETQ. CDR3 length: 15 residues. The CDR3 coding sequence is TGCGCCAGCAGCTTGGTGGGGGGGCTGGGTCAGCCCCAGCATTTT. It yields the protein CASSLVGGLGQPQHF.

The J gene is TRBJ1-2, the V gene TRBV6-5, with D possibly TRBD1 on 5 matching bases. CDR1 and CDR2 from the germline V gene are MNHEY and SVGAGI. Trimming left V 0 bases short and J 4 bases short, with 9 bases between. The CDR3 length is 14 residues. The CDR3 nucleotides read TGTGCCAGCAGTTACTCGGAGGGGATCTATGGCTACACCTTC. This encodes CASSYSEGIYGYTF.

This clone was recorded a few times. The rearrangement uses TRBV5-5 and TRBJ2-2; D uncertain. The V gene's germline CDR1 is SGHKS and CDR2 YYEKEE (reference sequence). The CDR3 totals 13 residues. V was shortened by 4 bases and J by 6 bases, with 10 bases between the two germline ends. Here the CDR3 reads CASSQWVPGELFF. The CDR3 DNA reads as TGTGCCAGCAGCCAATGGGTCCCCGGGGAGCTGTTTTTT.

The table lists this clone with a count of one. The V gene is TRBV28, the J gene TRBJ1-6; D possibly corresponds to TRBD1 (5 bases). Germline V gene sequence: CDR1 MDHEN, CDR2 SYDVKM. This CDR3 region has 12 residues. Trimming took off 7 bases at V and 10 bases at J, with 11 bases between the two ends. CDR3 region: CASNPRDSPLHF. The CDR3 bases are TGTGCCAGCAATCCACGGGACTCACCCCTCCACTTT.

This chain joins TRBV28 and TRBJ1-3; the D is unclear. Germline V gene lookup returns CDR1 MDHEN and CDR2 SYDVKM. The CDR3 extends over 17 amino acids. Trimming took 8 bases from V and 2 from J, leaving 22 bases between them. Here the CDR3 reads CASLTSELGLTGNTIYF. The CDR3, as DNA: TGTGCCAGCCTTACTTCGGAACTTGGGCTTACTGGAAACACCATATATTTT. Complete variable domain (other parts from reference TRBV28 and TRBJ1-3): DVKVTQSSRYLVKRTGEKVFLECVQDMDHENMFWYRQDPGLGLRLIYFSYDVKMKEKGDIPEGYSVSREKKERFSLILESASTNQTSMYLCASLTSELGLTGNTIYFGEGSWLTVV.

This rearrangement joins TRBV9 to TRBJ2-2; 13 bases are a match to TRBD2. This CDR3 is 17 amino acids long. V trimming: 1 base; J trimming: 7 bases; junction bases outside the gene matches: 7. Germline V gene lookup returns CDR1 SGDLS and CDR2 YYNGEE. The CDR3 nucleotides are TGTGCCAGCAGCGTAACTAGCGGGAGGGCCGGGGGCGGGGAGCTGTTTTTT. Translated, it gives CASSVTSGRAGGGELFF.

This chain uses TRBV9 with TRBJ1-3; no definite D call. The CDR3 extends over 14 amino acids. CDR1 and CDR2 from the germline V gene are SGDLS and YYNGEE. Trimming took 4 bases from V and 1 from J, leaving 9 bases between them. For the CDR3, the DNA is TGTGCCAGCAGCCCCTCCGCTTCTGGAAACACCATATATTTT. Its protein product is CASSPSASGNTIYF.

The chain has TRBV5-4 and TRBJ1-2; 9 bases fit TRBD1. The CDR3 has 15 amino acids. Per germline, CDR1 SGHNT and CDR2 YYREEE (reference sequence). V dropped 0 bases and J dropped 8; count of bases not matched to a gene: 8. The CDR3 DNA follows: TGTGCCAGCAGCTTGGAACCGGGACAGGGAAAGGGCTACACCTTC. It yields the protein CASSLEPGQGKGYTF.

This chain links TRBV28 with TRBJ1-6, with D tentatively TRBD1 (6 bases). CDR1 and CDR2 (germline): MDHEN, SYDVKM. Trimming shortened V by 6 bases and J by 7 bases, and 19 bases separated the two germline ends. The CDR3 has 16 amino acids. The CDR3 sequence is CASRPHEGGNNSPLHF. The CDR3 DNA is TGTGCCAGCAGGCCCCATGAGGGGGGAAACAATTCACCCCTCCACTTT.

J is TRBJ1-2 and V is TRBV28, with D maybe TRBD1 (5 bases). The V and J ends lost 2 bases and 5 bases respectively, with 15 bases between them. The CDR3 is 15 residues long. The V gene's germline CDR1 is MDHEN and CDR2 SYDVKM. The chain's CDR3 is CASSLPLQAPYGYTF. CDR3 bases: TGTGCCAGCAGTTTACCCTTACAGGCTCCGTATGGCTACACCTTC.

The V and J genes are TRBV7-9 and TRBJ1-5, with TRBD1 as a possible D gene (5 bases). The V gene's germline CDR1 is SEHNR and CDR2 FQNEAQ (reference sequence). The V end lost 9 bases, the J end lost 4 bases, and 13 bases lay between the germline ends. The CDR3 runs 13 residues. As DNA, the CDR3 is TGTGCCAGTTCTCGGGGGGTTAATCAGCCCCAGCATTTT. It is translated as CASSRGVNQPQHF.

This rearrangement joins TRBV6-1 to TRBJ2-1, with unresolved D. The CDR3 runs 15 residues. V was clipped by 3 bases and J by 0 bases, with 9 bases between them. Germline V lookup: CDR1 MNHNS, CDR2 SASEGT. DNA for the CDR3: TGTGCCAGCAGTGAGGCTACTAACTCCTACAATGAGCAGTTCTTC. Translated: CASSEATNSYNEQFF.

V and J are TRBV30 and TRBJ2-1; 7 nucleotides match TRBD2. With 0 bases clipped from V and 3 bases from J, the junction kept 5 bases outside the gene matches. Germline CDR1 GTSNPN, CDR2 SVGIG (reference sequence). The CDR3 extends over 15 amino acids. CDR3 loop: CAWSVPGGSYNEQFF. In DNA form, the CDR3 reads TGTGCCTGGAGTGTACCGGGGGGAAGCTACAATGAGCAGTTCTTC.

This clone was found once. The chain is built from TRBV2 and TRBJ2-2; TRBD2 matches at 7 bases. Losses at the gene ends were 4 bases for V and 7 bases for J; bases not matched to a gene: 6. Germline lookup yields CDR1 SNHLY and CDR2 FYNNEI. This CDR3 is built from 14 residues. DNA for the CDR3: TGTGCCAGCAGTGGGGGGAGGGCCGGCGGGGAGCTGTTTTTT. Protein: CASSGGRAGGELFF.

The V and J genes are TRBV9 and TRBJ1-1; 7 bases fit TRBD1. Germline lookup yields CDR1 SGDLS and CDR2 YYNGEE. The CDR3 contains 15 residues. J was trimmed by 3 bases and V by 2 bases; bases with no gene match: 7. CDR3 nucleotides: TGTGCCAGCAGCGTCCCAGGGACAGTTTACACTGAAGCTTTCTTT. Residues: CASSVPGTVYTEAFF. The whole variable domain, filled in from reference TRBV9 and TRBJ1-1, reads DSGVTQTPKHLITATGQRVTLRCSPRSGDLSVYWYQQSLDQGLQFLIQYYNGEERAKGNILERFSAQQFPDLHSELNLSSLELGDSALYFCASSVPGTVYTEAFFGQGTRLTVV.

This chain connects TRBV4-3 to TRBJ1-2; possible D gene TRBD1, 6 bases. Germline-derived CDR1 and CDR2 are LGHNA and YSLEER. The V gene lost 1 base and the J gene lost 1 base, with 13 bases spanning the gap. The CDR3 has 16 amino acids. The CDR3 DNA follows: TGCGCCAGCAGCCAAGGGACCGGACAGATTAACTATGGCTACACCTTC. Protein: CASSQGTGQINYGYTF.

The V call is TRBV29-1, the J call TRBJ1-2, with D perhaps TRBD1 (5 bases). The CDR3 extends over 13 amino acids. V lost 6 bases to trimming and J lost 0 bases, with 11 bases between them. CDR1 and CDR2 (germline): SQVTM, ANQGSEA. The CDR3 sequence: CSVAGTTNYGYTF. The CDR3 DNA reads TGCAGCGTCGCTGGGACTACTAACTATGGCTACACCTTC.

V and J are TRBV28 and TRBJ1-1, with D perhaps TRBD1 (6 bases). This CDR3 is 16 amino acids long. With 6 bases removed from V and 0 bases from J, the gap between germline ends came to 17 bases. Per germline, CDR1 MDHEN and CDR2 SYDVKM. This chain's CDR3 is CASSRQVGELNTEAFF. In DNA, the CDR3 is TGTGCCAGCAGCCGACAGGTGGGGGAATTGAACACTGAAGCTTTCTTT.

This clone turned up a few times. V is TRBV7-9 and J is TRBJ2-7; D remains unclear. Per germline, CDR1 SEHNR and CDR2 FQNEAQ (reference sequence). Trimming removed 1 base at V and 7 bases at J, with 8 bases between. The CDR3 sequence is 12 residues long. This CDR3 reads CASSLDATEQYF. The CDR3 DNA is TGTGCCAGCAGCTTAGACGCCACGGAGCAGTACTTC. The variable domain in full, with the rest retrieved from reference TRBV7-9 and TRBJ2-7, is DTGVSQNPRHKITKRGQNVTFRCDPISEHNRLYWYRQTLGQGPEFLTYFQNEAQLEKSRLLSDRFSAERPKGSFSTLEIQRTEQGDSAMYLCASSLDATEQYFGPGTRLTVT.

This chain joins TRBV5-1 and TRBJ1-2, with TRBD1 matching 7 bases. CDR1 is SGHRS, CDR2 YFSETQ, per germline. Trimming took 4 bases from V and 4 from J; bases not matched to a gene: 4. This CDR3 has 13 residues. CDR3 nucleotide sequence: TGCGCCAGCAGCCGGGACAGTGGCTATGGCTACACCTTC. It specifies CASSRDSGYGYTF.

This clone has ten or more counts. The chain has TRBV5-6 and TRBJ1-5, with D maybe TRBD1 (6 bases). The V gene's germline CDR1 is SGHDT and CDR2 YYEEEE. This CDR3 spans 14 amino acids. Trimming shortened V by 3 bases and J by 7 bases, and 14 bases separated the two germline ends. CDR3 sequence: CASSSRGLGQPQHF. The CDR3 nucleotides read TGTGCCAGCAGCTCCAGGGGATTGGGGCAGCCCCAGCATTTT.

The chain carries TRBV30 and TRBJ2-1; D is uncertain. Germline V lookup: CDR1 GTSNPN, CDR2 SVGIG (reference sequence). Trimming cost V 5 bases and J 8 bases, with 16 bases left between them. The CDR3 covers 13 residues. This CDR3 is CAWSSLSGHEQFF. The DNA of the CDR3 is TGTGCCTGGTCCTCCCTTTCCGGGCATGAGCAGTTCTTC.

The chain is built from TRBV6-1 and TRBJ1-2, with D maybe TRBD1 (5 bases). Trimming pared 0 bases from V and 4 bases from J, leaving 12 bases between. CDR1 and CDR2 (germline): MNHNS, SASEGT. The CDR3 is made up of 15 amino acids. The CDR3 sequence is CASSEARDGVYGYTF. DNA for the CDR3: TGTGCCAGCAGTGAAGCGCGGGACGGAGTCTATGGCTACACCTTC.